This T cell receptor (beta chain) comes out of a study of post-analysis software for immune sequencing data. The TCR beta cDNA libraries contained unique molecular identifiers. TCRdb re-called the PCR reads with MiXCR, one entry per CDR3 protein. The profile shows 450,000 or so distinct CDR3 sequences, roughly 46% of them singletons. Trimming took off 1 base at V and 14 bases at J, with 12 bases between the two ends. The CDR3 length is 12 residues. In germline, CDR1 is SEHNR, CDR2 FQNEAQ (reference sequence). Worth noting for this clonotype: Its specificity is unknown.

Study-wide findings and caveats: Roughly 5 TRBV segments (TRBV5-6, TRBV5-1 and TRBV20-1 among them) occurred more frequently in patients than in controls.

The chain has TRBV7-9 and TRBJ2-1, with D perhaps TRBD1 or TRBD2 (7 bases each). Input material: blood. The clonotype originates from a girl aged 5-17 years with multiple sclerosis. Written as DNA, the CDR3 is TGTGCCAGCAGCTTAGATGCAGGGGGGGAGTTCTTC. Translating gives CASSLDAGGEFF.